This T cell receptor (beta chain) originates from a study of radiotherapy plus CTLA-4 blockade in lung cancer. Study-wide results and limits: TCR clones from tumors expanded in blood after radiotherapy plus ipilimumab.

This table comes from immunoSEQ multiplex PCR, and its TCRdb copy is limited to in-frame clones, with some not included. Found here are about 110,000 clones, approximately 81% of them singletons; the top ten hold under 2.5%. This CDR3 region has 15 residues. CDR1 is SGHRS, CDR2 YFSETQ, per germline. The V end was cut by 1 base, the J end by 0 bases, with 8 bases between. Turning to this clone: What it recognizes is unknown.

The clonotype originates from a human donor with non-small cell lung cancer that progressed on radiotherapy plus ipilimumab. Some clones in this sample may be carry-over from other donors' samples. The sample here was peripheral blood, taken from a patient treated with radiotherapy plus ipilimumab. The chain carries TRBV5-1 and TRBJ1-3; TRBD1 might be the D (6 bases). The DNA of the CDR3 is TGCGCCAGCAGCTTGACAGGGTCCTCTGGAAACACCATATATTTT. Its translation: CASSLTGSSGNTIYF.